This T cell receptor (beta chain) comes out of a study of blood T cell repertoires in COVID-19. Overall study context: Both acute and convalescent COVID-19 samples were obtained from the United States, Italy and Spain. T cells, B-cell-depleted T cells, or PBMCs supplied cDNA or gDNA.

Germline CDR1 SGHTA, CDR2 FQGNSA. CDR3 length: 16 residues. V was clipped by 1 base and J by 5 bases, with 17 bases between them. Original handling: Reference gene primer amplification in the assay estimated nucleated cell counts. Generated by immunoSEQ multiplex PCR, the TCRdb table keeps only in-frame clones and is missing some. That table is the source of V, J and clone size, and D and trimming were worked out from the DNA. Here the sample spans about 240,000 clones, roughly 87% being singletons. This sequence was found in a man aged 55 to 70 who had recovered from COVID-19. The specimen sequenced was peripheral blood. The chain links TRBV7-2 to TRBJ1-1; D possibly corresponds to TRBD1 (6 bases). CDR3 loop: CASSLVRRGLGTEAFF. In nucleotides, the CDR3 is TGTGCCAGCAGCTTAGTAAGGCGGGGGCTTGGGACTGAAGCTTTCTTT.